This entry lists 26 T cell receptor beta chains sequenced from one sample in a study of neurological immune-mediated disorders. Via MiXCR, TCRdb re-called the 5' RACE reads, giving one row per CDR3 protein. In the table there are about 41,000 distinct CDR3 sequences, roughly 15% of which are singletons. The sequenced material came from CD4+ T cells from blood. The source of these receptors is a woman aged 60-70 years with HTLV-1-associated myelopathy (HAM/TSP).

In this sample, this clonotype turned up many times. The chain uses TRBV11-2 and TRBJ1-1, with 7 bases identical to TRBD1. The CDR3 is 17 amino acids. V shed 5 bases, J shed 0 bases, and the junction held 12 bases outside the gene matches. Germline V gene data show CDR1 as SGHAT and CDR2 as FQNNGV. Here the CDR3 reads CASSTRWTGIMNTEAFF. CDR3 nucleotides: TGTGCCAGCAGCACCCGTTGGACAGGAATCATGAACACTGAAGCTTTCTTT. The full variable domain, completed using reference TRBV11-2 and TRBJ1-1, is EAGVAQSPRYKIIEKRQSVAFWCNPISGHATLYWYQQILGQGPKLLIQFQNNGVVDDSQLPKDRFSAERLKGVDSTLKIQPAKLEDSAVYLCASSTRWTGIMNTEAFFGQGTRLTVV.

As DNA, the CDR3 is TGCAGTGCTCTACTAGCGGGGACCTACGAGCAGTACTTC. Protein product: CSALLAGTYEQYF. This sequence joins TRBV20-1 and TRBJ2-7; TRBD2 matches 10 bases. Unmatched junction bases numbered 3, after V lost 5 bases and J lost 2 bases. The CDR3 totals 13 residues. CDR1 DFQATT and CDR2 SNEGSKA come from the germline V gene (reference sequence).

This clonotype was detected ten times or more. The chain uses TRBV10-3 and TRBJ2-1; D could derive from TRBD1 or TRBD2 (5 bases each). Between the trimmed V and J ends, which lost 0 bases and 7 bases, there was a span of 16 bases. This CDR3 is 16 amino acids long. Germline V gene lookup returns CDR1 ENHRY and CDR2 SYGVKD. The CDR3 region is CAISESETRGRNEQFF. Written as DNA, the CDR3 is TGTGCCATCAGTGAGTCAGAAACTAGGGGCAGGAATGAGCAGTTCTTC.

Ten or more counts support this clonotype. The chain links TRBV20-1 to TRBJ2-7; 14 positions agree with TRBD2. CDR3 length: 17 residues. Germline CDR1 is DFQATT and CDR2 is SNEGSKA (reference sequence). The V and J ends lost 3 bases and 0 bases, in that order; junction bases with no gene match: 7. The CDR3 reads CSARSGLAGGSSYEQYF. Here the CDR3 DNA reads TGCAGTGCTAGGTCAGGACTAGCGGGGGGCAGCTCCTACGAGCAGTACTTC.

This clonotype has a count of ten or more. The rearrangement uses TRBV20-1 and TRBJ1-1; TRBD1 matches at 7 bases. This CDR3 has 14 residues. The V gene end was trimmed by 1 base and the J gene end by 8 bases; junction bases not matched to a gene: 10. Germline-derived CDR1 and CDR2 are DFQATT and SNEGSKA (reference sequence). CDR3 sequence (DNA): TGCAGTGCTAGAGGGGTCGTTGGGACAGTCGAAGCTTTCTTT. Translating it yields CSARGVVGTVEAFF.

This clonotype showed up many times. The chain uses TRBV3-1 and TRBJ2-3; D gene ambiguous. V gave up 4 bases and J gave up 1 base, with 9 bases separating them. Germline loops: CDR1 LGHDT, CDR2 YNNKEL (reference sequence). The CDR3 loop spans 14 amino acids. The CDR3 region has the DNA TGTGCCAGCAGCCTTGGGCGGCGCACAGATACGCAGTATTTT. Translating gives CASSLGRRTDTQYF.

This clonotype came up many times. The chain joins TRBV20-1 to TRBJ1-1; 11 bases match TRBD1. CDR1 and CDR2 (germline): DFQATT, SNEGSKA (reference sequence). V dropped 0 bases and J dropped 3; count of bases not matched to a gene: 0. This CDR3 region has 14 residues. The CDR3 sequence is CSAREGQGDTEAFF. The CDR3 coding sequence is TGCAGTGCTAGAGAGGGACAGGGGGACACTGAAGCTTTCTTT.

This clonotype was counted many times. The CDR3 DNA reads as TGCAGTGCCGCAGACAGGGGGAAGAGCTACACCTTC. This translates into CSAADRGKSYTF. The chain carries TRBV20-1 and TRBJ1-2, with 9 bases fitting TRBD1. Germline assignment: CDR1 DFQATT and CDR2 SNEGSKA (reference sequence). V was pared by 6 bases and J by 9 bases, with 8 bases of the junction left unmatched. This CDR3 spans 12 amino acids.

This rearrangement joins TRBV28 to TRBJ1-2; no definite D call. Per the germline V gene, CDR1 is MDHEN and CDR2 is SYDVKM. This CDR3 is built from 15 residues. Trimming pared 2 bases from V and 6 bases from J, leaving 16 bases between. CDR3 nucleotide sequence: TGTGCCAGCAGTTTAGGGCTCGCTCCCTGGGATGGCTACACCTTC. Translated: CASSLGLAPWDGYTF.

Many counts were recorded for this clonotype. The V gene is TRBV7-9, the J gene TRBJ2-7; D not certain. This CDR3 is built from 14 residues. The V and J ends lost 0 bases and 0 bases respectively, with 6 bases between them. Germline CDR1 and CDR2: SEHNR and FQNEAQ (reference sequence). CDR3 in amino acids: CASSLAGNSYEQYF. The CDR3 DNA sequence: TGTGCCAGCAGCTTAGCGGGCAACTCCTACGAGCAGTACTTC.

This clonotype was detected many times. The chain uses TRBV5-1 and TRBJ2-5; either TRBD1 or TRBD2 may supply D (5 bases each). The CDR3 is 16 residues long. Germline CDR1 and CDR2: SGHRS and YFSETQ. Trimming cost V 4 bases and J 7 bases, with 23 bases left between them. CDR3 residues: CASSVSGTLEGGTQYF. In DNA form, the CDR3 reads TGCGCCAGCAGCGTATCCGGGACGTTGGAAGGAGGGACCCAGTACTTC.

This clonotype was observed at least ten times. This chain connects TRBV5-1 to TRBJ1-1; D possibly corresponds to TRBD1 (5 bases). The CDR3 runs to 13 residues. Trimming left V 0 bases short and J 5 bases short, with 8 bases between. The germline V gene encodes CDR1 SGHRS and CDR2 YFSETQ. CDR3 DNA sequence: TGCGCCAGCAGCTTGGAGGGGTTAACTGAAGCTTTCTTT. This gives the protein CASSLEGLTEAFF.

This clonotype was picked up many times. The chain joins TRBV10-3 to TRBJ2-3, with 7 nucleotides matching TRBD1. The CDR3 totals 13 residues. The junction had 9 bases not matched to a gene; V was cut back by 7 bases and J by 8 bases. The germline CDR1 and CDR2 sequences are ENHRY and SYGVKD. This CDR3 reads CAINEFPGGTQYF. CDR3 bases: TGTGCCATCAACGAATTCCCAGGGGGTACGCAGTATTTT.

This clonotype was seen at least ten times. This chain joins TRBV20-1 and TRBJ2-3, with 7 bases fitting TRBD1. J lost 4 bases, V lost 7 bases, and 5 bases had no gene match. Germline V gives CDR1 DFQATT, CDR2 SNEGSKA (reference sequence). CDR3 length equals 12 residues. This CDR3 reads CSVDRDADTQYF. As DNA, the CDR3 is TGCAGTGTTGACAGGGATGCAGATACGCAGTATTTT.

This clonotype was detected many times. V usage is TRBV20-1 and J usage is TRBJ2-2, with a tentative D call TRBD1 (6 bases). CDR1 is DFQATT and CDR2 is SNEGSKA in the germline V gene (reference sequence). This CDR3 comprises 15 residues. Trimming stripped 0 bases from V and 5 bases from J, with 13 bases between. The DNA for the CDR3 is TGCAGTGCTAGAGAGCAAAACAGGGCAACCGGGGAGCTGTTTTTT. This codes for CSAREQNRATGELFF.

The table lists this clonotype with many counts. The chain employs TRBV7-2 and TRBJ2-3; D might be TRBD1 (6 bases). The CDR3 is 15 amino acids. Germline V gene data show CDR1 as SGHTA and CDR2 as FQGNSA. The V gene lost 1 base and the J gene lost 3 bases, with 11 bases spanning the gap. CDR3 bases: TGTGCCAGCAGCTTAGGGCCAGGGGAGACAGATACGCAGTATTTT. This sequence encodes CASSLGPGETDTQYF. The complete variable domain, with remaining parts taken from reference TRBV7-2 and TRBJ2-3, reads GAGVSQSPSNKVTEKGKDVELRCDPISGHTALYWYRQSLGQGLEFLIYFQGNSAPDKSGLPSDRFSAERTGGSVSTLTIQRTQQEDSAVYLCASSLGPGETDTQYFGPGTRLTVL.

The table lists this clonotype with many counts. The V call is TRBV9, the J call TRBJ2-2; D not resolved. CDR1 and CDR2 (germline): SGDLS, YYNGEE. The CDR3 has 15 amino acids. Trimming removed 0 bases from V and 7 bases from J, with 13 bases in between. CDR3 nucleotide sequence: TGTGCCAGCAGCGTAGCTGTGTGGGCTAACGGGGAGCTGTTTTTT. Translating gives CASSVAVWANGELFF.

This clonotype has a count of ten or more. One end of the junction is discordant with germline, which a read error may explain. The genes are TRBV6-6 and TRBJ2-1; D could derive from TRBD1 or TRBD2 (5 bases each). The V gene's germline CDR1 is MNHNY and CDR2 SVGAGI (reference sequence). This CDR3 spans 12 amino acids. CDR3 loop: CASSPPGPNLSF. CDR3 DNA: TGTGCCAGCAGCCCCCCGGGACCCAACCTCTCCTTC.

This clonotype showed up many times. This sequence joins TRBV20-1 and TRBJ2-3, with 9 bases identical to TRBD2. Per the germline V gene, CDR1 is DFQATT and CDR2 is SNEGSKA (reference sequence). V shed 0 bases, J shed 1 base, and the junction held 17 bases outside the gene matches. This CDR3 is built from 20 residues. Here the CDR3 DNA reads TGCAGTGCTAGAGATATTACGAGGATGAGCGGGGGGCCTGGCACAGATACGCAGTATTTT. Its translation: CSARDITRMSGGPGTDTQYF.

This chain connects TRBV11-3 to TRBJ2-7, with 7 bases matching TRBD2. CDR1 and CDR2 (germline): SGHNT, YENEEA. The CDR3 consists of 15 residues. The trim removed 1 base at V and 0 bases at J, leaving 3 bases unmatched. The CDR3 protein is CASSLGAGSSYEQYF. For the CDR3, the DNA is TGTGCCAGCAGCTTAGGAGCGGGAAGCTCCTACGAGCAGTACTTC.

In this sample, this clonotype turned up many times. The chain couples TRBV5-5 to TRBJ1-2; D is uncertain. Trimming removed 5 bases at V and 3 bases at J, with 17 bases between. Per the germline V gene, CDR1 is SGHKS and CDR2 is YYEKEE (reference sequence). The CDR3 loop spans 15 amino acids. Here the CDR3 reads CASSSIEGGHYGYTF. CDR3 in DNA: TGTGCCAGCAGTTCGATTGAGGGAGGACACTATGGCTACACCTTC.

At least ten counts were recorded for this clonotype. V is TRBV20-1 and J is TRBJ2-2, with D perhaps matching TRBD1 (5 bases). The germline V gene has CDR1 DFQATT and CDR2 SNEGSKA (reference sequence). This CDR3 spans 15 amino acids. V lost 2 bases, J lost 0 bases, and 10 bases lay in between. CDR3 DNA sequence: TGCAGTGCTAGAAAGACAGTTCCGAACACCGGGGAGCTGTTTTTT. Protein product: CSARKTVPNTGELFF.

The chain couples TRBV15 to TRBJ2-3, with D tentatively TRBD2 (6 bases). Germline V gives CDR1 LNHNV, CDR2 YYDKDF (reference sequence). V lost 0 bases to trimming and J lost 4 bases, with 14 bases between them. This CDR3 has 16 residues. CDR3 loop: CATSRDRTGVADTQYF. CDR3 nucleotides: TGTGCCACCAGCAGAGATAGGACGGGGGTGGCAGATACGCAGTATTTT.

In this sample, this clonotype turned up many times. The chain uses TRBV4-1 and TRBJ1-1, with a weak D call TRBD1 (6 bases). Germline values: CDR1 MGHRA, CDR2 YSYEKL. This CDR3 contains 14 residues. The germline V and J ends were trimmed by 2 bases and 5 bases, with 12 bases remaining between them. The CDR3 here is CASSQYRVGTEAFF. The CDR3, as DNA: TGCGCCAGCAGCCAATACAGGGTTGGGACTGAAGCTTTCTTT.

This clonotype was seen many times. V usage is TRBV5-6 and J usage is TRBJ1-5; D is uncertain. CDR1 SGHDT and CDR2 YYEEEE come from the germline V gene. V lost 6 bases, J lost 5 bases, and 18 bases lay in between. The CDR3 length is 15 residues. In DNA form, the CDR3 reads TGTGCCAGCACCAAGGACGGGAGAGCGGATCAGCCCCAGCATTTT. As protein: CASTKDGRADQPQHF.

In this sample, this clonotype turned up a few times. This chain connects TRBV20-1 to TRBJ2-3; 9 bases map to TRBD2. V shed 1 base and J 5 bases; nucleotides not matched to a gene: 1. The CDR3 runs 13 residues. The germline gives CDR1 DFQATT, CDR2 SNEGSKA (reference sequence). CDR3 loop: CSARGRGGDTQYF. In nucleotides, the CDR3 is TGCAGTGCTAGAGGGCGGGGGGGAGATACGCAGTATTTT.